This T cell receptor (beta chain) comes out of a study of cytotoxic CD8 clonotypes in ibrutinib-treated CLL. Profiled with immunoSEQ multiplex PCR; TCRdb holds only in-frame clones, not every one. The table records some 170,000 clones, roughly 90% of them present only once. V was pared by 4 bases and J by 0 bases, with 11 bases of the junction left unmatched. Germline CDR1 and CDR2: SGHRS and YFSETQ. The CDR3 totals 18 residues. V is TRBV5-1 and J is TRBJ2-3; TRBD2 aligns across 10 bases. Specimen: PBMCs, collected at disease progression, from a patient treated with ibrutinib. This TCR derives from a human donor with chronic lymphocytic leukemia. The CDR3 loop is CASSPRPGLAKSTDTQYF. CDR3 nucleotides: TGCGCCAGCAGCCCACGCCCGGGACTAGCGAAGAGCACAGATACGCAGTATTTT.